Shown below are 22 T cell receptor beta chains from a single sample sequenced in a study of T cell responses to AZD1222 COVID-19 vaccine. The data were produced by immunoSEQ multiplex PCR, yet TCRdb's version contains in-frame clones alone and is incomplete. Found here are some 130,000 clones, around 86% of them singletons; the top ten hold 20% to 25%. Material: peripheral blood, obtained on day 0 of AZD1222 vaccination. All receptors come from an adult in good health.

This chain joins TRBV7-2 and TRBJ2-7, with 10 nucleotides matching TRBD1. The ends lost 6 bases at V and 7 bases at J; junction bases unmatched: 12. The CDR3 is made up of 15 amino acids. Germline lookup yields CDR1 SGHTA and CDR2 FQGNSA. The CDR3 here is CASSSLGQGFGEQYF. CDR3 coding DNA: TGTGCCAGCAGTAGCCTGGGACAGGGGTTCGGAGAGCAGTACTTC.

The V gene is TRBV10-1, the J gene TRBJ2-2, with 10 bases that match TRBD2. J gave up 3 bases and V 4 bases, and 8 bases lay outside the gene matches. Germline values: CDR1 WNHNN, CDR2 SYGVQD (reference sequence). The CDR3 spans 17 residues. CDR3 region: CASSGPAGGPHTGELFF. The CDR3 DNA follows: TGCGCCAGCAGTGGGCCAGCGGGGGGGCCCCACACCGGGGAGCTGTTTTTT.

The chain employs TRBV7-9 and TRBJ1-1; D not resolved. V was shortened by 3 bases and J by 2 bases, with 4 bases between the two germline ends. CDR3 length: 12 amino acids. CDR1 is SEHNR and CDR2 is FQNEAQ in the germline V gene (reference sequence). DNA of the CDR3: TGTGCCAGCAGCTTTCGAAACACTGAAGCTTTCTTT. Protein product: CASSFRNTEAFF. The whole variable domain, remainder taken from reference TRBV7-9 and TRBJ1-1, is DTGVSQNPRHKITKRGQNVTFRCDPISEHNRLYWYRQTLGQGPEFLTYFQNEAQLEKSRLLSDRFSAERPKGSFSTLEIQRTEQGDSAMYLCASSFRNTEAFFGQGTRLTVV.

The V gene is TRBV3-1 (or the pseudogene TRBV3-2), the J gene TRBJ1-5; D is possibly TRBD1 (6 bases). Germline values: CDR1 LGHDT, CDR2 YNNKEL (reference sequence). Trimming pared 4 bases from V and 2 bases from J, leaving 9 bases between. CDR3 size: 14 residues. The CDR3 region has the DNA TGTGCCAGCAGCCTTAGACAGGGCAATCAGCCCCAGCATTTT. It is translated as CASSLRQGNQPQHF.

The sample holds a few counts of this clone. The rearrangement joins TRBV3-1 (or the pseudogene TRBV3-2) to TRBJ2-1; the match to TRBD2 covers 8 bases. V dropped 0 bases and J dropped 0; count of bases not matched to a gene: 10. The CDR3 runs to 19 residues. The V gene's germline CDR1 is LGHDT and CDR2 YNNKEL (reference sequence). DNA for the CDR3: TGTGCCAGCAGCCAAGATGGTGATAGCGGGGCTAGCTCCTACAATGAGCAGTTCTTC. The encoded protein is CASSQDGDSGASSYNEQFF.

V usage is TRBV28 and J usage is TRBJ1-5; 7 bases agree with TRBD1. The CDR3 has 15 residues. With V trimmed by 6 bases and J by 11 bases, 16 bases remained unmatched. Per the germline V gene, CDR1 is MDHEN and CDR2 is SYDVKM. CDR3 region: CASSYPGTAEEAQHF. CDR3 nucleotide sequence: TGTGCCAGCAGCTATCCCGGGACAGCCGAAGAGGCCCAGCATTTT.

The genes are TRBV6-5 and TRBJ2-3; TRBD2 might be the D (5 bases). This CDR3 region has 13 residues. Per the germline V gene, CDR1 is MNHEY and CDR2 is SVGAGI. V was shortened by 2 bases and J by 4 bases, with 7 bases between the two germline ends. This CDR3 reads CASSYVGADTQYF. The CDR3 nucleotides read TGTGCCAGCAGTTACGTCGGGGCAGATACGCAGTATTTT.

This rearrangement joins TRBV6-4 to TRBJ1-1; D is unclear. Trimming left V 4 bases short and J 1 base short, with 13 bases between. There are 15 residues in the CDR3. Germline V lookup: CDR1 MRHNA, CDR2 SNTAGT. CDR3 coding DNA: TGTGCCAGCAGTGCCTTCGGACGGGAGAACACTGAAGCTTTCTTT. Its protein is CASSAFGRENTEAFF.

Concerning this clone: One end of the junction fails to match germline, which may point to a read error. The chain recombines TRBV27 with TRBJ2-7; D is possibly TRBD1 or TRBD2 (5 bases each). Germline loops: CDR1 MNHEY, CDR2 SMNVEV (reference sequence). There are 16 residues in the CDR3. The CDR3 sequence is CASSSLGVSLQYAQYF. CDR3 sequence (DNA): TGTGCCAGCAGTTCCTTGGGGGTCTCCCTCCAGTACGCGCAGTACTTC.

The V call is TRBV6-4, the J call TRBJ1-5; D remains unclear. The CDR3 length is 13 residues. V was clipped by 3 bases and J by 4 bases, with 7 bases between them. Germline CDR1 MRHNA, CDR2 SNTAGT. CDR3 protein: CASSETENQPQHF. The CDR3 bases are TGTGCCAGCAGTGAAACTGAGAATCAGCCCCAGCATTTT.

This clone was seen just once. The chain combines TRBV7-9 with TRBJ2-2; weak D call: TRBD2 (6 bases). Per germline, CDR1 SEHNR and CDR2 FQNEAQ (reference sequence). CDR3 length: 17 residues. V lost 1 base, J lost 7 bases, and 19 bases lay in between. The CDR3 region has the DNA TGTGCCAGCAGCTTAGAAGACCCGCGGAGGGGTGGCGGGGAGCTGTTTTTT. Protein product: CASSLEDPRRGGGELFF.

V is TRBV7-9 and J is TRBJ1-5; 7 bases agree with TRBD1. This CDR3 has 16 residues. The V segment lost 4 bases and the J segment 4 bases; nucleotides outside the gene matches: 10. Germline V gene sequence: CDR1 SEHNR, CDR2 FQNEAQ (reference sequence). CDR3 coding DNA: TGTGCCAGCAGCTCATACTCAGGGGGGGGAAATCAGCCCCAGCATTTT. This encodes CASSSYSGGGNQPQHF. Variable domain in full (rest from reference TRBV7-9 and TRBJ1-5): DTGVSQNPRHKITKRGQNVTFRCDPISEHNRLYWYRQTLGQGPEFLTYFQNEAQLEKSRLLSDRFSAERPKGSFSTLEIQRTEQGDSAMYLCASSSYSGGGNQPQHFGDGTRLSIL.

This sequence joins TRBV3-1 (or the pseudogene TRBV3-2) and TRBJ2-7, with 8 bases lining up with TRBD2. The CDR3 extends over 14 amino acids. V was clipped by 5 bases and J by 3 bases; unmatched bases: 6. Germline CDR1 and CDR2: LGHDT and YNNKEL (reference sequence). The CDR3 DNA follows: TGTGCCAGCAGCGGAGTAGCGGGGTTCTACGAGCAGTACTTC. Protein: CASSGVAGFYEQYF.

J is TRBJ1-5 and V is TRBV7-2; D not certain. CDR1 SGHTA and CDR2 FQGNSA come from the germline V gene. CDR3 size: 14 residues. Trimming took 5 bases from V and 3 from J, leaving 11 bases between them. The CDR3 region has the DNA TGTGCCAGCAGCCAAGCGGGTCTCAATCAGCCCCAGCATTTT. Translation gives CASSQAGLNQPQHF.

V gene TRBV27 combines with J gene TRBJ2-1; 8 bases match TRBD1. The CDR3 sequence is 14 residues long. CDR1 is MNHEY and CDR2 is SMNVEV in the germline V gene (reference sequence). V dropped 10 bases and J dropped 3; count of bases not matched to a gene: 8. CDR3 sequence (DNA): TGTGCCACCATGGACAGGGTGCTCTACAATGAGCAGTTCTTC. The encoded protein is CATMDRVLYNEQFF.

The V call is TRBV2, the J call TRBJ2-2; the match to TRBD1 covers 7 bases. The CDR3 is 14 residues long. Germline assignment: CDR1 SNHLY and CDR2 FYNNEI. Germline trimming cut 7 bases from V and 5 bases from J; bases unmatched to any gene: 7. CDR3 sequence reads: CASNPTGRTGELFF. CDR3 DNA: TGTGCCAGCAACCCGACAGGGAGAACCGGGGAGCTGTTTTTT.

V gene TRBV28 combines with J gene TRBJ1-3; D unresolved. The V end lost 4 bases, the J end lost 2 bases, and 9 bases lay between the germline ends. The CDR3 loop spans 14 amino acids. Germline CDR1 is MDHEN and CDR2 is SYDVKM. In nucleotides, the CDR3 is TGTGCCAGCAGTTCCGGGCAACCTGGAAACACCATATATTTT. It codes for CASSSGQPGNTIYF.

The genes are TRBV15 and TRBJ1-5, with D perhaps TRBD1 (6 bases). V lost 3 bases, J lost 4 bases, and 10 bases lay in between. Germline V lookup: CDR1 LNHNV, CDR2 YYDKDF (reference sequence). The CDR3 is 14 residues long. CDR3 amino acids: CATSRPQGNQPQHF. CDR3 sequence (DNA): TGTGCCACCAGCAGGCCGCAGGGGAATCAGCCCCAGCATTTT.

This chain connects TRBV9 to TRBJ1-6; maybe TRBD1 (5 bases). The CDR3 has 16 residues. CDR1 SGDLS and CDR2 YYNGEE come from the germline V gene. Between the trimmed V and J ends, which lost 4 bases and 7 bases, there was a span of 18 bases. CDR3 sequence reads: CASSPQLGVGNSPLHF. The CDR3 DNA reads as TGTGCCAGCAGCCCCCAGTTAGGGGTGGGAAATTCACCCCTCCACTTT.

V is TRBV30 and J is TRBJ1-2; 9 bases fit TRBD1. There are 13 residues in the CDR3. Germline assignment: CDR1 GTSNPN and CDR2 SVGIG (reference sequence). V lost 7 bases and J lost 2; bases outside the gene matches: 5. The CDR3 DNA follows: TGTGCCTCATCCGGGACAGGGAACTATGGCTACACCTTC. Translation gives CASSGTGNYGYTF.

The rearrangement joins TRBV28 to TRBJ1-3, with TRBD1 identical over 7 bases. Germline V gives CDR1 MDHEN, CDR2 SYDVKM. The CDR3 runs 17 residues. V shed 3 bases, J shed 1 base, and the junction held 9 bases outside the gene matches. CDR3 bases: TGTGCCAGCAGTTTCATTGCTACAGGGGCTTCTGGAAACACCATATATTTT. Protein sequence: CASSFIATGASGNTIYF.

The V call is TRBV21-1, the J call TRBJ1-4; the tabulated D call, TRBD1, remains unverified against the DNA. TRBV21-1 is annotated as a pseudogene. This CDR3 comprises 12 residues. This CDR3 reads CASSDRREKLFF. The CDR3, as DNA: TGTGCCAGCAGTGACAGAAGAGAAAAACTGTTTTTT.